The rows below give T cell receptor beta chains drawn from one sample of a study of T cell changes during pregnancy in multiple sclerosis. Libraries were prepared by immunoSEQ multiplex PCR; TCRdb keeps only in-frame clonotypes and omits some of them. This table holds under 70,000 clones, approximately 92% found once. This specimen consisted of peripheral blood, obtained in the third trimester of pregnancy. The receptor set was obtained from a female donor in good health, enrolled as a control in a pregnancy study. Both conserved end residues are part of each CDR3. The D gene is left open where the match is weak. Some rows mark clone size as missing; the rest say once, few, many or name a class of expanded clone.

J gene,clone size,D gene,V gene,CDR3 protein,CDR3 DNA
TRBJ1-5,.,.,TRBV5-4,CASSLDNQPQHF,TGTGCCAGCAGCCTAGACAATCAGCCCCAGCATTTT
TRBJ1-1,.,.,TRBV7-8,CASSLAVGTEAFF,TGTGCCAGCAGCTTGGCGGTTGGCACTGAAGCTTTCTTT
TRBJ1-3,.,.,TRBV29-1,CSVAGAGNTIYF,TGCAGCGTTGCAGGGGCTGGAAACACCATATATTTT
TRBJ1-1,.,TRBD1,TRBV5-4,CASSSRQGATEAFF,TGTGCCAGCAGCTCCAGACAGGGGGCAACTGAAGCTTTCTTT
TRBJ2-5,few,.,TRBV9,CASSVALDKETQYF,TGTGCCAGCAGCGTAGCTCTAGATAAAGAGACCCAGTACTTC
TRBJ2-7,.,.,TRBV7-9,CASSLMTGSYEQYF,TGTGCCAGCAGCTTAATGACCGGGTCCTACGAGCAGTACTTC
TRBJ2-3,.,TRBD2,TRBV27,CASSLTSGTTDTQYF,TGTGCCAGCAGTTTAACTAGCGGGACCACAGATACGCAGTATTTT
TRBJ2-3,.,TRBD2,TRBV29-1,CSVGKFSQGETSGSVADTQYF,TGCAGCGTGGGGAAGTTCTCACAGGGGGAAACTAGCGGGAGTGTGGCAGATACGCAGTATTTT
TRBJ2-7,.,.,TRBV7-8,CASSLAGGVMYEQYF,TGTGCCAGCAGCTTAGCAGGGGGTGTAATGTACGAGCAGTACTTC
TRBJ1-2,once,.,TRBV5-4,CASSLARGGPNYGYTF,TGTGCCAGCAGCTTGGCCCGCGGGGGGCCTAACTATGGCTACACCTTC
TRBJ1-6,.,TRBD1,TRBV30,CAWSTQGDSPLHF,TGTGCCTGGAGTACCCAGGGGGATTCACCCCTCCACTTT
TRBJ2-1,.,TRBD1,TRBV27,CASRVMDRGHGEQFF,TGTGCCAGCAGAGTCATGGACAGGGGCCATGGTGAGCAGTTCTTC
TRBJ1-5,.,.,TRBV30,CAWSPGFYSNQPQHF,TGTGCCTGGAGCCCAGGGTTCTATAGCAATCAGCCCCAGCATTTT
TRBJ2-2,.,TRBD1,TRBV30,CAWRDDRAELFF,TGTGCCTGGAGGGACGACAGGGCGGAGCTGTTTTTT
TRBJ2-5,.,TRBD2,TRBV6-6,CASSYAGGGETQYF,TGTGCCAGCAGTTACGCGGGAGGGGGCGAGACCCAGTACTTC
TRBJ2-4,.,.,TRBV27,CASSLSSLAKNIQYF,TGTGCCAGCAGTTTGTCGAGTTTAGCCAAAAACATTCAGTACTTC
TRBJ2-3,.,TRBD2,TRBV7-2,CASSMIAGGPRAQYF,TGTGCCAGCAGCATGATAGCGGGAGGGCCCAGGGCGCAGTATTTT
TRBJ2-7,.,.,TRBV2,CASSVGSRERYEQYF,TGTGCCAGCAGTGTAGGATCGCGGGAAAGGTACGAGCAGTACTTC
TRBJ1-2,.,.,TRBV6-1,CASSEVGSHYGYTF,TGTGCCAGCAGTGAAGTCGGGAGCCACTATGGCTACACCTTC
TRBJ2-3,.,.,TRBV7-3,CASRLGGRSSTDTQYF,TGTGCCAGCAGACTAGGCGGACGGTCTAGCACAGATACGCAGTATTTT
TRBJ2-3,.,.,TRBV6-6,CASSKLDTQYF,TGTGCCAGCAGTAAACTAGATACGCAGTATTTT
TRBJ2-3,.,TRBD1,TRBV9,CASSVVGGYTDTQYF,TGTGCCAGCAGCGTAGTAGGGGGCTACACAGATACGCAGTATTTT
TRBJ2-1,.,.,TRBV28,CASSFSGSSYNEQFF,TGTGCCAGCAGTTTCAGCGGTAGCTCCTACAATGAGCAGTTCTTC
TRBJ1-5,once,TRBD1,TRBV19,CASSTGQGAGNQPQHF,TGTGCCAGTAGTACCGGACAGGGGGCCGGCAATCAGCCCCAGCATTTT
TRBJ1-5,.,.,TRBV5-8,CASSKVGEGSVQPQHF,TGTGCCAGCAGCAAGGTTGGGGAGGGGAGTGTTCAGCCCCAGCATTTT
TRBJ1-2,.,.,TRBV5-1,CASSLSAGILYGYTF,TGCGCCAGCAGCTTGTCAGCAGGGATTCTCTATGGCTACACCTTC
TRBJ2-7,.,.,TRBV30,CAWVRGSYEQYF,TGTGCCTGGGTTCGGGGGTCCTACGAGCAGTACTTC
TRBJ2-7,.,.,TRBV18,CASSPGTYYEQYF,TGTGCCAGCTCACCCGGGACTTACTACGAGCAGTACTTC
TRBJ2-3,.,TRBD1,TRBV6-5,CASWGQGASDTQYF,TGTGCCAGTTGGGGACAGGGGGCTTCGGATACGCAGTATTTT
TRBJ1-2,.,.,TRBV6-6,CASGFADNYGYTF,TGTGCCAGCGGGTTCGCGGATAACTATGGCTACACCTTC
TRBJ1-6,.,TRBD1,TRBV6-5,CASSYSGTGTLHF,TGTGCCAGCAGTTACTCCGGGACAGGGACCCTCCACTTT
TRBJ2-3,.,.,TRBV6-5,CASRNGGVTQYF,TGTGCCAGCAGAAACGGAGGGGTTACGCAGTATTTT
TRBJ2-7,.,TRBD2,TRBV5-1,CASSPTSGVNEQYF,TGCGCCAGCAGCCCAACTAGCGGGGTCAACGAGCAGTACTTC
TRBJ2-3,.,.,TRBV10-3,CAIKRRLEDTDTQYF,TGTGCCATCAAAAGGAGACTCGAGGACACAGATACGCAGTATTTT
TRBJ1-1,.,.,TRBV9,CASSPGPMLNTEAFF,TGTGCCAGCAGCCCGGGTCCCATGTTGAACACTGAAGCTTTCTTT
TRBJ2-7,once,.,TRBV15,CATAGPSEYEQYF,TGTGCCACCGCAGGGCCCTCGGAGTACGAGCAGTACTTC
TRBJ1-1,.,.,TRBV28,CASIGGTGNTEAFF,TGTGCCAGCATTGGAGGGACGGGGAACACTGAAGCTTTCTTT
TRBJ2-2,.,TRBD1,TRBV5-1,CASRATDRLNTGELFF,TGCGCCAGCAGGGCTACGGACAGGCTGAACACCGGGGAGCTGTTTTTT
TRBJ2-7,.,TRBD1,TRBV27,CASSFYRGIYEQYF,TGTGCCAGCAGTTTTTACAGGGGGATCTACGAGCAGTACTTC
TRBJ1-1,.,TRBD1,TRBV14,CASSKGTGDRAFF,TGTGCCAGCAGCAAAGGGACAGGGGATCGAGCTTTCTTT
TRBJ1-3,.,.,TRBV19,CASSRYAVSGNTIYF,TGTGCCAGTAGTCGGTATGCGGTTTCTGGAAACACCATATATTTT
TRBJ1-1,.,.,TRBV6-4,CARHRTGEAFF,TGTGCCAGACACAGGACGGGTGAAGCTTTCTTT
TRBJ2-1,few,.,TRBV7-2,CASSFRGRGTYNEQFF,TGTGCCAGCAGCTTTCGGGGGAGAGGAACCTACAATGAGCAGTTCTTC
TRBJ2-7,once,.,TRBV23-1,CASSQAGDSYEQYF,TGCGCCAGCAGTCAAGCCGGGGACTCCTACGAGCAGTACTTC
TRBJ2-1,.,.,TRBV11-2,CASSLGSGEQFF,TGTGCCAGCAGCTTAGGATCGGGTGAGCAGTTCTTC
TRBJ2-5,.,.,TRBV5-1,CASGLYRVQETQYF,TGCGCCAGCGGCCTCTACAGGGTACAAGAGACCCAGTACTTC
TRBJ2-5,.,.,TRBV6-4,CASRKLGETQYF,TGTGCCAGCAGGAAGCTAGGAGAGACCCAGTACTTC
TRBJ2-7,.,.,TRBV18,CASSPLPGTYEQYF,TGTGCCAGCTCACCACTCCCAGGCACCTACGAGCAGTACTTC
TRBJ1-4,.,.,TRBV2,CASMVQGATNEKLFF,TGTGCCAGCATGGTACAGGGTGCAACTAATGAAAAACTGTTTTTT
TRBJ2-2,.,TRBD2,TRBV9,CASSVGLAANTGELFF,TGTGCCAGCAGCGTAGGACTAGCGGCAAACACCGGGGAGCTGTTTTTT
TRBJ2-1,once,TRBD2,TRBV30,CALKTSGSFNEQFF,TGTGCCCTCAAGACTAGCGGGAGTTTCAATGAGCAGTTCTTC
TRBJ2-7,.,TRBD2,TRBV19,CASSKTSGSSYEQYF,TGTGCCAGTAGTAAGACTAGCGGGAGCTCCTACGAGCAGTACTTC
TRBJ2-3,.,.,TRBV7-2,CASSFWGDTQYF,TGTGCCAGCAGCTTTTGGGGCGATACGCAGTATTTT
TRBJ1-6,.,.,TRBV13,CASSPARSSYNSPLHF,TGTGCCAGCAGCCCTGCGCGGAGCTCCTATAATTCACCCCTCCACTTT